The sample holds a few counts of the clone carrying this TCR beta chain. Germline-derived CDR1 and CDR2 are SGHTA and FQGNSA. The CDR3 is made up of 16 amino acids. V shed 0 bases and J 5 bases; nucleotides not matched to a gene: 8. The sample comes from a study of T-cell reconstitution after alpha-beta-depleted transplantation in children. TCRbeta library preparation incorporated unique molecular identifiers. TCRdb reanalysed the PCR reads using MiXCR and keeps one entry per CDR3 protein. The repertoire holds around 130,000 distinct CDR3 sequences, with 9.5% to 10% as singletons. The sequencing used PBMCs, mostly from graft donor cells, collected 180 days after TCRalphabeta/CD19-depleted stem cell transplant. This TCR came from a girl under two years old who had a stem cell transplant for combined immunodeficiency, so the T cells may come from the graft donor. This sequence joins TRBV7-2 and TRBJ2-7, with 9 positions matching TRBD1. CDR3 nucleotides: TGTGCCAGCAGCTTAGCGTGGACAGGGGTAGTGGACGAGCAGTACTTC. This encodes CASSLAWTGVVDEQYF.